This T cell receptor (beta chain) was obtained from a study of blood T cell repertoires in COVID-19. Study overall: T cells, B-cell-depleted T cells, or PBMCs provided the cDNA or gDNA that served as material.

Assay: immunoSEQ multiplex PCR; the TCRdb copy retains only in-frame clones and omits some. The sample has around 26,000 clones; roughly 90% are singletons. CDR1 SGHTA and CDR2 FQGTGA come from the germline V gene. Trimming stripped 2 bases from V and 1 base from J, with 5 bases between. The CDR3 length is 13 residues. The specimen sequenced was peripheral blood. The chain combines TRBV7-3 with TRBJ1-1; no clear D gene. This TCR came from a human donor in a cohort sampled during active COVID-19. CDR3: CASSLPGNTEAFF. The CDR3 nucleotides read TGTGCCAGCAGCTTACCGGGGAACACTGAAGCTTTCTTT.